The TCR beta chain under discussion was sequenced for a study of OX40 agonist ivuxolimab in advanced cancers. Study-level background: Patients were treated with intravenous ivuxolimab, dosed at 0.01 to 10 mg/kg and infused every 2 weeks. Of the participants, approximately 38% had some prior anti-PD-1, anti-PD-L1 or anti-CTLA-4 therapy, which was allowed.

The germline V gene encodes CDR1 MNHNS and CDR2 SASEGT. V was clipped by 4 bases and J by 4 bases; unmatched bases: 3. This CDR3 contains 13 residues. Study results and limitations: The CD4+ and CD8+ T cells in the blood had expanded clonally by week 6 at 0.1 to 3.0 mg/kg.

Assay used: immunoSEQ multiplex PCR; TCRdb lists only in-frame clones, some missing. The sample gives about 86,000 clones, roughly 89% of which show up once; about 9% is in the top ten. This clone has just one count. No antigen is known for it. The sequence was collected from an adult with an advanced solid tumor such as melanoma, head and neck, liver or kidney cancer. This chain connects TRBV6-1 to TRBJ2-7, with 8 positions matching TRBD2. The material was CD4+ or CD8+ T cells sorted from blood, obtained in a trial of the OX40 agonist ivuxolimab. The CDR3 protein is CASSGASGYEQYF. The DNA for the CDR3 is TGTGCCAGCAGTGGCGCTAGCGGGTACGAGCAGTACTTC.